Listed here are 20 T cell receptor beta chains from one sample, sequenced in a study of T cells after yellow fever vaccination. TCRdb fed the 5' RACE reads into MiXCR, producing one record per CDR3 protein. Of 300,000 to 350,000 distinct CDR3 sequences in the sample, 8.1% were seen once. Specimen: PBMCs, collected roughly 47 days after the first yellow fever vaccination. These receptors were taken from a man aged 18-30 years who received the YFV17D yellow fever vaccine.

This CDR3 reads CASSLAAANTGELFF. The CDR3 DNA reads TGTGCCAGCAGCTTAGCGGCGGCGAACACCGGGGAGCTGTTTTTT. The rearrangement links TRBV7-6 to TRBJ2-2; D not certain. V dropped 0 bases and J dropped 0 bases, with 5 bases sitting between them. The germline V gene has CDR1 SGHVS and CDR2 FNYEAQ. The CDR3 is 15 residues long.

The rearrangement joins TRBV20-1 to TRBJ2-2; TRBD2 matches at 8 bases. Trimming removed 6 bases from V and 7 bases from J; junction bases left unmatched: 7. The CDR3 contains 13 residues. Germline V gene sequence: CDR1 DFQATT, CDR2 SNEGSKA (reference sequence). CDR3 in amino acids: CSATGGPIGELFF. The CDR3 DNA follows: TGCAGTGCAACGGGGGGGCCAATCGGGGAGCTGTTTTTT.

This clonotype was seen at least ten times. The chain has TRBV7-9 and TRBJ1-1; no clear D. Trimming stripped 4 bases from V and 4 bases from J, with 7 bases between. The CDR3 length is 12 residues. The germline V gene has CDR1 SEHNR and CDR2 FQNEAQ (reference sequence). CDR3 protein: CASSSWGTEAFF. The CDR3 DNA reads as TGTGCCAGCAGCTCCTGGGGCACTGAAGCTTTCTTT.

The V gene is TRBV11-2, the J gene TRBJ1-4; weak D call: TRBD1 (5 bases). CDR1 is SGHAT and CDR2 is FQNNGV in the germline V gene. V was clipped by 5 bases and J by 11 bases, with 18 bases between them. The CDR3 totals 14 residues. The CDR3 loop reads CASSPNAGVAKLFF. The CDR3 nucleotides are TGTGCCAGCAGCCCGAATGCGGGGGTCGCGAAACTGTTTTTT.

This clonotype was detected only a few times. This chain connects TRBV28 to TRBJ2-6, with TRBD1 matching 7 bases. This CDR3 spans 16 amino acids. Losses at the gene ends were 9 bases for V and 0 bases for J; bases not matched to a gene: 8. In germline, CDR1 is MDHEN, CDR2 SYDVKM. The CDR3, as DNA: TGTGCCAGTGGGACAGCCGCCTTCTCTGGGGCCAACGTCCTGACTTTC. It translates to CASGTAAFSGANVLTF.

This clonotype was counted a few times. V and J are TRBV11-2 and TRBJ1-4, with no clear D. This CDR3 spans 15 amino acids. Germline V lookup: CDR1 SGHAT, CDR2 FQNNGV. Trimming pared 0 bases from V and 11 bases from J, leaving 16 bases between. The CDR3 coding sequence is TGTGCCAGCAGCTTAGAAGGGTGGCGGGGTTCGAAACTGTTTTTT. This encodes CASSLEGWRGSKLFF. Looking up the rest from reference TRBV11-2 and TRBJ1-4 gives the full variable domain: EAGVAQSPRYKIIEKRQSVAFWCNPISGHATLYWYQQILGQGPKLLIQFQNNGVVDDSQLPKDRFSAERLKGVDSTLKIQPAKLEDSAVYLCASSLEGWRGSKLFFGSGTQLSVL.

This clonotype was seen more than once but under ten times. The rearrangement joins TRBV6-1 to TRBJ2-3, with 12 bases fitting TRBD2. Germline V CDR1 and CDR2: MNHNS, SASEGT. The CDR3 extends over 15 amino acids. V trimming: 6 bases; J trimming: 2 bases; junction bases outside the gene matches: 3. CDR3 sequence reads: CASRGLAGTTDTQYF. CDR3 in DNA: TGTGCCAGCAGAGGACTAGCGGGGACCACAGATACGCAGTATTTT.

This clonotype appeared a few times. V usage is TRBV24-1 and J usage is TRBJ2-5; D might be TRBD2 (5 bases). Germline assignment: CDR1 KGHDR and CDR2 SFDVKD. The CDR3 runs 14 residues. V was shortened by 2 bases and J by 7 bases, with 13 bases between the two germline ends. The CDR3 loop is CATSDSDLRGTQYF. CDR3 DNA sequence: TGTGCCACCAGTGATTCGGACCTTCGGGGGACCCAGTACTTC.

V usage is TRBV9 and J usage is TRBJ2-6; D unclear. The CDR3 loop spans 14 amino acids. With 1 base removed from V and 6 bases from J, the gap between germline ends came to 8 bases. Germline CDR1 is SGDLS and CDR2 is YYNGEE. CDR3 sequence: CASSVPPEANVLTF. Written as DNA, the CDR3 is TGTGCCAGCAGCGTACCCCCCGAGGCCAACGTCCTGACTTTC. Variable domain in full (rest from reference TRBV9 and TRBJ2-6): DSGVTQTPKHLITATGQRVTLRCSPRSGDLSVYWYQQSLDQGLQFLIQYYNGEERAKGNILERFSAQQFPDLHSELNLSSLELGDSALYFCASSVPPEANVLTFGAGSRLTVL.

V usage is TRBV10-3 and J usage is TRBJ1-1; the D is unclear. The CDR3 has 13 amino acids. CDR1 and CDR2 from the germline V gene are ENHRY and SYGVKD. The ends were cut back, 2 bases at V and 10 bases at J, with 14 bases in the middle. The CDR3 loop reads CAISEEVARGAFF. CDR3 coding DNA: TGTGCCATCAGTGAGGAGGTAGCCCGGGGAGCTTTCTTT.

This clonotype appeared a few times. CDR3 region: CASSFDGIYNSPLHF. In DNA, the CDR3 is TGTGCCAGCAGTTTTGATGGGATCTATAATTCACCCCTCCACTTT. V gene TRBV27 combines with J gene TRBJ1-6, with unresolved D. Germline values: CDR1 MNHEY, CDR2 SMNVEV (reference sequence). CDR3 length equals 15 residues. V lost 3 bases and J 3 bases, leaving 9 bases between the germline ends.

This clonotype was recorded many times. The rearrangement uses TRBV5-6 and TRBJ1-6, with TRBD1 matching over 9 bases. The trim removed 4 bases at V and 9 bases at J, leaving 8 bases unmatched. The CDR3 consists of 15 residues. The germline gives CDR1 SGHDT, CDR2 YYEEEE. The CDR3 DNA reads as TGTGCCAGCAGCATAGCGGGACAGGGAGTTTCACCCCTCCACTTT. Protein: CASSIAGQGVSPLHF.

The J gene is TRBJ2-2, the V gene TRBV5-1, with D tentatively TRBD1 or TRBD2 (5 bases each). Deletions cut 4 bases from V and 5 bases from J, with 9 bases between. This CDR3 is 13 amino acids long. CDR1 is SGHRS and CDR2 is YFSETQ in the germline V gene. CDR3 bases: TGCGCCAGCAGCGGGACCGAAACCGGGGAGCTGTTTTTT. This sequence encodes CASSGTETGELFF.

This clonotype turned up a few times. The genes are TRBV4-3 and TRBJ1-2, with D possibly being TRBD1 (6 bases). Trimming removed 4 bases from V and 8 bases from J, with 29 bases in between. This CDR3 has 18 residues. CDR1 LGHNA and CDR2 YSLEER come from the germline V gene. The CDR3 coding sequence is TGCGCCAGCAGCCCGCACTATAAACAGGGAGGGTCGGCCTACGGCTACACCTTC. Amino acids: CASSPHYKQGGSAYGYTF.

V is TRBV30 and J is TRBJ1-4; no definite D call. The germline V gene has CDR1 GTSNPN and CDR2 SVGIG (reference sequence). The CDR3 totals 12 residues. V shed 2 bases and J shed 8 bases, with 9 bases lying between them. DNA of the CDR3: TGTGCCTGGAGTCCGGGTAGCGAAAAACTGTTTTTT. Its protein product is CAWSPGSEKLFF.

There are a few counts of this clonotype. This sequence joins TRBV12-3 or TRBV12-4 and TRBJ1-2, with a weak D call TRBD1 (5 bases). The CDR3 sequence is 16 residues long. V dropped 2 bases and J dropped 4 bases, with 17 bases sitting between them. CDR3 amino acids: CASSLWRQQATYGYTF. The DNA of the CDR3 is TGTGCCAGCAGTTTATGGAGACAGCAGGCAACCTATGGCTACACCTTC.

This clonotype was counted a few times. The chain joins TRBV11-1 to TRBJ2-3; 10 nucleotides match TRBD2. CDR3 length equals 18 residues. J was trimmed by 3 bases and V by 5 bases; bases with no gene match: 14. Germline-derived CDR1 and CDR2 are SGHAT and FQDESV (reference sequence). Here the CDR3 reads CASSRPSGGRSVTDTQYF. The CDR3, as DNA: TGTGCCAGCAGCCGTCCTAGCGGGGGCCGGTCGGTAACAGATACGCAGTATTTT.

The V call is TRBV20-1, the J call TRBJ2-3, with D perhaps given as TRBD1 or TRBD2 (5 bases each). Trimming cost V 5 bases and J 7 bases, with 22 bases left between them. CDR1 and CDR2 (germline): DFQATT, SNEGSKA (reference sequence). The CDR3 length is 15 residues. The CDR3 here is CSAGLPTGPRHTQYF. CDR3 sequence (DNA): TGCAGTGCTGGCCTCCCCACGGGGCCTCGTCATACGCAGTATTTT.

The gene calls are TRBV3-1 and TRBJ1-2, with a weak D call TRBD1 (5 bases). From germline, CDR1 is LGHDT and CDR2 YNNKEL (reference sequence). The CDR3 contains 13 residues. With 1 base removed from V and 7 bases from J, the gap between germline ends came to 10 bases. CDR3 sequence (DNA): TGTGCCAGCAGCCAAGTAGGTCAGGGTGGCTACACCTTC. The encoded protein is CASSQVGQGGYTF.

The chain uses TRBV5-1 and TRBJ2-3; D uncertain. There are 15 residues in the CDR3. V gave up 4 bases and J gave up 1 base, with 13 bases separating them. Germline CDR1 is SGHRS and CDR2 is YFSETQ. The CDR3 loop reads CASSDWMIRTDTQYF. CDR3 in DNA: TGCGCCAGCAGCGATTGGATGATTCGCACAGATACGCAGTATTTT.